This entry features one TCR beta chain sequence. It has no known antigen specificity. No base quality values were provided; no much bigger clone lies one nucleotide off. The entry originates in a study of blood T cell repertoires in COVID-19 (TCRdb year 2020). About the study as a whole: The collaborator samples originated in the United States, Italy and Spain and spanned the acute and convalescent phases of COVID-19. The repertoires were released in a freely available public database meant as a resource for research on the immune response to SARS-CoV-2. Where available, HLA class I and class II types were obtained from metadata supplied by the sample provider rather than from assay-based typing. Deeply sampled blood TCRbeta repertoires from subjects exposed to, actively infected with, or recovered from COVID-19 were included in the dataset. The sample metadata nearly always contained a de-identified subject ID, COVID-19 status, age in years and sex. Samples were obtained from the ongoing ImmuneRACE study (first 160 participants) and from roughly 1,300 subjects provided by 6 global collaborators. The material from the prospective study consisted of cDNA or gDNA derived from T cells, B-cell-depleted T cells, or PBMCs. Broader findings and caveats from the paper: The quantity of clinical and demographic metadata differed by source and by participant and was supplied without curation.

At the junction V is shortened by 0 bases and J by 0 bases, with 8 bases in between. Including the terminal cysteine and phenylalanine, the CDR3 comprises 15 residues. Solely the CDR3 DNA is kept, with 45 bases framed from the first base. The germline V gene encodes CDR1 SGHRS and CDR2 YFSETQ. TCRbeta CDR3 regions were amplified from genomic DNA by means of the immunoSEQ Assay, a bias-controlled multiplex PCR. On the study's bioinformatics: Within the assay, amplification of reference gene primers was used to estimate how many nucleated cells each sample contained. To quantify the absolute abundance of each unique TCRbeta CDR3 rearrangement, sequence reads were collapsed and filtered. For each sample, productive Simpson clonality was calculated as the square root of Simpson's diversity index across productive rearrangements. Imported from immuneACCESS, the table was reduced by TCRdb to in-frame sequences with V and J called. These copies leave out some clones; in studies compared against another copy, an unresolved V gene accounts for under half, and the cause of the remainder is not known. D and trimming were read from the DNA, whereas the V and J calls and clone size are those reported in that table. In all, the sample holds roughly 100,000 clones, and nearly 90% of those were seen once. 3.1% of the sample rests with the top ten.

Whole blood was collected in K2EDTA tubes by collaborating institutions according to the institutions' own protocols. For TCRbeta analysis, collaborators shipped samples in one of three forms: frozen whole blood, isolated PBMCs, or DNA extracted from either of those sample types. The sample was peripheral blood. The chain is assembled from TRBV5-1 and TRBJ2-3; perhaps TRBD1 is the D gene, with 5 bases matching. This TCR was sampled from a man aged 45-65 years in a cohort sampled during active COVID-19. This receptor carries the CDR3 CASSLGGGSTDTQYF. The DNA sequence is TGCGCCAGCAGCTTGGGGGGCGGTAGCACAGATACGCAGTATTTT.